Listed below are T cell receptor beta chains from one sample, sequenced in a study of blood T cell repertoires in COVID-19. The method was immunoSEQ multiplex PCR; TCRdb's version includes in-frame clones alone and lacks a portion of them. The repertoire consists of a few hundred thousand clones, with around four fifths occurring once and the leading ten covering 5% to 6%. The sample taken for sequencing was PBMCs or T cells enriched from blood (not recorded which). The receptors here all came from a woman aged 45-65 years who had recovered from COVID-19. Each CDR3 is given without its conserved first and last residue. Each record gives: V gene, clone size, CDR3 protein. Expanded clones are given a class, and other clones once, few, many or no size at all.

TRBV7-3	once	ASSPTSGTDTQY
TRBV18	.	ASSPTDTGELF
TRBV6-4	.	ASSDEAGGVGYT
TRBV5-1	few	ASTRVNRGVGTEAF
TRBV7-9	.	ASSLAGGTSTPQH
TRBV3-1/TRBV3-2	.	ASTSLGGSGNTIY
TRBV2	.	ASRSYSNQPQH
TRBV6-4	.	ASSDFGTSGVNEQF
TRBV7-2	once	ASSSNGGSSYNEQF
TRBV7-9	once	ASSPIGQGRVYEQY
TRBV5-1	.	ASSLDATGELF
TRBV7-9	.	ASSSTGGGEAF
TRBV19	few	ASSTQGGAGNTIY